This T cell receptor beta chain was identified during a study of tumor-infiltrating lymphocytes in primary liver carcinoma. About the research overall: Per sample, productive TCRbeta reads numbered roughly 3.65 to 7.5 million, similar across tissue types.

Production of TCR beta cDNA used 500 ng total RNA together with a constant-region primer. Three nested multiplex PCR rounds, a slightly modified ARM-PCR method, built the TCR beta libraries. Two initial PCR rounds of 10 to 11 cycles each paired TRBV1-TRBV30 forward primers with a C-beta reverse primer. Via MiXCR, TCRdb re-called the multiplex PCR reads, giving one row per CDR3 protein. This repertoire shows over 95,000 distinct CDR3 sequences, 69% found once; its top ten account for 9.5%. The ends were cut back, 0 bases at V and 8 bases at J, with 8 bases in the middle. This CDR3 region has 13 residues. Looked up from germline, CDR1 is ENHRY and CDR2 is SYGVKD. The 20-30 mg bulk tissue piece was not sorted before simultaneous RNA and DNA extraction.

The receptor comes from a woman aged 55-75 years with primary liver carcinoma and hepatitis B virus infection. The sample comprised liver tumor tissue from sampling region 5. Subset denoted: tumor region T5, tumor centre. V usage is TRBV10-3 and J usage is TRBJ2-4, with unresolved D. CDR3 region: CAISESSRDIQYF. The CDR3 DNA is TGTGCCATCAGTGAGTCTTCTAGAGACATTCAGTACTTC.